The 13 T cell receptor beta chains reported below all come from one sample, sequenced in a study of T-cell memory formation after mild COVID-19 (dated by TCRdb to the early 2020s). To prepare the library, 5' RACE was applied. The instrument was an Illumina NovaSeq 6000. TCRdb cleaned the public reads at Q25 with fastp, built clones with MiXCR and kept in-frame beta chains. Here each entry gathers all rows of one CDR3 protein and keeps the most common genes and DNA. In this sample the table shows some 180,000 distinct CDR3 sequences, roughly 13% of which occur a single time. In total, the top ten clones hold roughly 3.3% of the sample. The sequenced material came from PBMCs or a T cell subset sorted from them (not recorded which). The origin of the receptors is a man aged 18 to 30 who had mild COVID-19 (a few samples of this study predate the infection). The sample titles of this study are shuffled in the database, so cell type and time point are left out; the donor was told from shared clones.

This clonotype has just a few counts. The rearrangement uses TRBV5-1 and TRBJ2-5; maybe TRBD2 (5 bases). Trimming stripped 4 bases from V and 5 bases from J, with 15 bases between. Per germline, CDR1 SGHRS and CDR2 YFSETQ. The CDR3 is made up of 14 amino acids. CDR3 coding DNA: TGCGCCAGCAGCCCCTTAGGCGGGCCCGAGACCCAGTACTTC. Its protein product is CASSPLGGPETQYF.

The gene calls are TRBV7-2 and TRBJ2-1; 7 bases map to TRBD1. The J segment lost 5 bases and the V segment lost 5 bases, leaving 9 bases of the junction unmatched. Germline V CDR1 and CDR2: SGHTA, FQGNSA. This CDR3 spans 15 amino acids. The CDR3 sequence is CASSAMQGVHNEQFF. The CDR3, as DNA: TGTGCCAGCAGCGCTATGCAGGGGGTCCACAATGAGCAGTTCTTC. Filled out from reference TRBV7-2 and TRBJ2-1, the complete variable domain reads GAGVSQSPSNKVTEKGKDVELRCDPISGHTALYWYRQSLGQGLEFLIYFQGNSAPDKSGLPSDRFSAERTGGSVSTLTIQRTQQEDSAVYLCASSAMQGVHNEQFFGPGTRLTVL.

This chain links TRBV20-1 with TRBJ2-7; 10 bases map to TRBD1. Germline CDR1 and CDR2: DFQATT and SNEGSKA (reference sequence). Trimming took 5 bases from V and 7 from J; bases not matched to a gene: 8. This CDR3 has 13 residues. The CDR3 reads CSAPGQGGGEQYF. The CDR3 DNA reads TGCAGTGCTCCCGGACAGGGGGGAGGTGAGCAGTACTTC.

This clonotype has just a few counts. The chain's CDR3 is CASSQDLAGFSGYTF. CDR3 nucleotide sequence: TGTGCCAGCAGCCAAGATCTTGCGGGGTTCTCTGGCTACACCTTC. This chain joins TRBV14 and TRBJ1-2; no definite D call. This CDR3 has 15 amino acids. V lost 0 bases and J 7 bases, leaving 15 bases between the germline ends. CDR1 is SGHDN, CDR2 FVKESK, per germline.

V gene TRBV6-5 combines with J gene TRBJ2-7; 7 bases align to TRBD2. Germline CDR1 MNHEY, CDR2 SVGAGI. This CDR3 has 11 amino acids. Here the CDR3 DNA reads TGTGCGGGGGGGAACGGTCGCGAGCAGTACTTC. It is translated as CAGGNGREQYF.

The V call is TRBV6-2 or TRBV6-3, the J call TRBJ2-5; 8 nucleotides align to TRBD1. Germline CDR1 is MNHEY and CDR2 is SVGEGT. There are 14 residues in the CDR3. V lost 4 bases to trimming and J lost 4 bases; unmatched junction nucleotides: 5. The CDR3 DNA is TGTGCCAGCAGTTTATACGGACAGGGAGAGACCCAGTACTTC. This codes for CASSLYGQGETQYF.

The CDR3: CASSFDRGGYGYTF. DNA of the CDR3: TGTGCCAGCAGCTTCGACAGGGGGGGCTATGGCTACACCTTC. The V gene is TRBV11-2, the J gene TRBJ1-2; TRBD1 matches 9 bases. In germline, CDR1 is SGHAT, CDR2 FQNNGV. V shed 3 bases, J shed 4 bases, and the junction held 3 bases outside the gene matches. The CDR3 runs to 14 residues. Supplemented by reference TRBV11-2 and TRBJ1-2, the full variable domain reads EAGVAQSPRYKIIEKRQSVAFWCNPISGHATLYWYQQILGQGPKLLIQFQNNGVVDDSQLPKDRFSAERLKGVDSTLKIQPAKLEDSAVYLCASSFDRGGYGYTFGSGTRLTVV.

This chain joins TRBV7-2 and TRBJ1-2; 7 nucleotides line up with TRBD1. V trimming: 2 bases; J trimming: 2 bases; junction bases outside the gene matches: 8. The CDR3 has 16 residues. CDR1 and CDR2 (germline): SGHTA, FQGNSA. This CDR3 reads CASSLTRGIRNYGYTF. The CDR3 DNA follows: TGTGCCAGCAGCTTAACCAGGGGGATTCGAAACTATGGCTACACCTTC.

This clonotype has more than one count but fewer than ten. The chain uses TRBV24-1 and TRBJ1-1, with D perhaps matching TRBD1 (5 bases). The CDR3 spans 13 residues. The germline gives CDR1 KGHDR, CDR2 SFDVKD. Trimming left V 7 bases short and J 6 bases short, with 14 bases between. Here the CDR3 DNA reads TGTGCCACCAGGTCGCGGGTAGGGGCTGAAGCTTTCTTT. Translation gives CATRSRVGAEAFF.

CDR3 loop: CASSPWTGSSGANVLTF. The CDR3 nucleotides read TGTGCCAGCAGCCCGTGGACGGGAAGCTCTGGGGCCAACGTCCTGACTTTC. V is TRBV12-3 or TRBV12-4 and J is TRBJ2-6; maybe TRBD2 (5 bases). There are 17 residues in the CDR3. Trimming took off 6 bases at V and 0 bases at J, with 15 bases between the two ends.

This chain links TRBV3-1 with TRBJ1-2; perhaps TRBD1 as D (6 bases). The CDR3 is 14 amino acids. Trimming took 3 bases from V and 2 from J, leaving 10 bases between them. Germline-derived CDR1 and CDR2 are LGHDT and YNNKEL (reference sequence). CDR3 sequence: CASSHGQRNYGYTF. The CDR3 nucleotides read TGTGCCAGCAGCCATGGACAGAGAAACTATGGCTACACCTTC. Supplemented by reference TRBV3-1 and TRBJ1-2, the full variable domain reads DTAVSQTPKYLVTQMGNDKSIKCEQNLGHDTMYWYKQDSKKFLKIMFSYNNKELIINETVPNRFSPKSPDKAHLNLHINSLELGDSAVYFCASSHGQRNYGYTFGSGTRLTVV.

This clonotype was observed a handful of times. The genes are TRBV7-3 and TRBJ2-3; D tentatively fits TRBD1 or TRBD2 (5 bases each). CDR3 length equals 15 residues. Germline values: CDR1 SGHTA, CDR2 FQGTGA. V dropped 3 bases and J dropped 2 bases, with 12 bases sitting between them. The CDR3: CASSFQGRLTDTQYF. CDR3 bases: TGTGCCAGCAGCTTTCAGGGACGACTCACAGATACGCAGTATTTT.

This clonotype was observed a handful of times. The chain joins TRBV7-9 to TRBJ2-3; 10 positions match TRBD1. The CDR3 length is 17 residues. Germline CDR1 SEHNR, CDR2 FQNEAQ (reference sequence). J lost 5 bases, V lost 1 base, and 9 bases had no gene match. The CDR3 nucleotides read TGTGCCAGCAGCTTAGTAATTGGGACAGGGGCCGGAGATACGCAGTATTTT. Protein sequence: CASSLVIGTGAGDTQYF.